The 7 T cell receptor beta chains presented below share a single source sample, sequenced in a study of blood T cell repertoires in COVID-19. TCRdb keeps only in-frame clones here, not all; method: immunoSEQ multiplex PCR. The sample includes 95,000 to 120,000 clones, 84% of them seen just once. The material sequenced was peripheral blood. The receptors shown here come from a woman between 35 and 50 years old with acute or convalescent COVID-19.

The chain is built from TRBV7-2 and TRBJ2-7; TRBD2 aligns across 10 bases. Looked up from germline, CDR1 is SGHTA and CDR2 is FQGNSA. V lost 5 bases, J lost 0 bases, and 10 bases stayed unmatched. This CDR3 region has 17 residues. CDR3 residues: CASSAKGASGGSYEQYF. CDR3 nucleotides: TGTGCCAGCAGCGCTAAGGGGGCTAGCGGGGGCTCCTACGAGCAGTACTTC. The full variable domain, rest sourced from reference TRBV7-2 and TRBJ2-7, is GAGVSQSPSNKVTEKGKDVELRCDPISGHTALYWYRQSLGQGLEFLIYFQGNSAPDKSGLPSDRFSAERTGGSVSTLTIQRTQQEDSAVYLCASSAKGASGGSYEQYFGPGTRLTVT.

The chain uses TRBV24-1 and TRBJ2-5, with 7 bases lining up with TRBD1. The CDR3 is 15 residues long. Germline V gene lookup returns CDR1 KGHDR and CDR2 SFDVKD. Germline trimming cut 2 bases from V and 5 bases from J; bases unmatched to any gene: 7. The CDR3 DNA sequence: TGTGCCACCAGTGATTGGGACAGCGGATCCGAGACCCAGTACTTC. Amino acids: CATSDWDSGSETQYF.

V gene TRBV6-5 combines with J gene TRBJ2-1; 9 nucleotides align to TRBD2. The length of the CDR3 is 14 residues. Germline CDR1 MNHEY, CDR2 SVGAGI. The J segment lost 1 base and the V segment lost 6 bases, leaving 1 base of the junction unmatched. CDR3 in amino acids: CASRAGGSYNEQFF. CDR3 DNA: TGTGCCAGCAGAGCGGGGGGATCCTACAATGAGCAGTTCTTC.

The chain links TRBV3-1 (or the pseudogene TRBV3-2) to TRBJ2-1, with D possibly TRBD2 on 5 matching bases. Germline V gene sequence: CDR1 LGHDT, CDR2 YNNKEL (reference sequence). Trimming pared 4 bases from V and 4 bases from J, leaving 8 bases between. CDR3 length equals 13 residues. The CDR3 DNA reads TGTGCCAGCAGCCGGAGCGGATACAATGAGCAGTTCTTC. Its translation is CASSRSGYNEQFF.

This chain joins TRBV18 and TRBJ2-1, with D possibly TRBD2 on 5 matching bases. V lost 2 bases to trimming and J lost 5 bases, with 10 bases between them. The CDR3 runs 14 residues. Germline V lookup: CDR1 KGHSH, CDR2 LQKENI. CDR3 amino acids: CASSPDGLDNEQFF. CDR3 DNA sequence: TGTGCCAGCTCACCAGACGGACTGGACAATGAGCAGTTCTTC.

The J gene is TRBJ2-1, the V gene TRBV5-6, with unresolved D. The germline CDR1 and CDR2 sequences are SGHDT and YYEEEE. Trimming removed 4 bases from V and 8 bases from J, with 13 bases in between. This CDR3 is 13 amino acids long. The CDR3 DNA reads TGTGCCAGCAGCGGGCCCCTGGGCCATGAGCAGTTCTTC. It yields the protein CASSGPLGHEQFF.

The chain links TRBV18 to TRBJ1-1; D perhaps matches TRBD1 (5 bases). CDR3 size: 14 residues. Germline V CDR1 and CDR2: KGHSH, LQKENI. Trimming removed 3 bases from V and 6 bases from J, with 14 bases in between. The CDR3 protein is CASSPVGVVAEAFF. As DNA, the CDR3 is TGTGCCAGCTCACCGGTAGGGGTAGTGGCTGAAGCTTTCTTT.